These T cell receptor beta chains were read from a single sample in a study of tumor and adjacent non-tumor tissue in lung cancer. TCRdb re-called the multiplex PCR reads with MiXCR, one entry per CDR3 protein. The sample comprises 220,000 or so distinct CDR3 sequences, less than 80% of which are singletons, and around 27% rests with the top ten. Sequencing was carried out using lung tumor tissue. The receptor source for this set is a man between 60 and 75 years old with non-small cell lung cancer. Both conserved end residues are trimmed from each CDR3.

>TRBV19|TRBJ2-1
ASISPVGNEQF
>TRBV11-1|TRBJ2-2
TSSLVGASQELF
>TRBV6-2/TRBV6-3|TRBJ1-6
ASRLEGSNSPLH
>TRBV20-1|TRBJ2-5
SARDNSQETQY
>TRBV20-1|TRBJ1-2
SATLTGQTKAGDT
>TRBV11-2|TRBJ1-2
ASSFSPGQGANYGYT
>TRBV20-1|TRBJ2-4
SMLGTGLDIQY
>TRBV6-1|TRBJ1-2
ASSRDYGYT
>TRBV20-1|TRBJ2-5
SAEQLAGGPKTQY
>TRBV20-1|TRBJ2-1
SARDTGGVNEQF
>TRBV11-3|TRBJ1-1
ASSLVRANTEAF
>TRBV4-1|TRBJ1-4
ASSQTRVEKLF
>TRBV6-2/TRBV6-3|TRBJ2-1
ASGGFKAPWDEQF
>TRBV4-2|TRBJ1-1
ASSQGGCGTEAF
>TRBV29-1|TRBJ2-2
SVVLSGRTGTGELF